Sequencing of this T cell receptor beta chain was carried out in a study of chemoradiotherapy in HPV16-positive cancers. In the study overall: Functional T-cell assays on a couple of HPV16-positive patients' cells defined candidate HPV-specific clones and common TCR motifs. Study outcomes and limitations: Only a couple of HPV16-positive patients supplied the functional HPV-specificity definition. Better recurrence-free survival went with HPV-responsive T-cell expansion in HPV16-positive patients.

Over chemoradiotherapy, repertoires were sampled more than once. Assay used: immunoSEQ multiplex PCR; TCRdb lists only in-frame clones, some missing. The profile shows a few thousand clones, 60% to 85% of them singletons. For this clone: The target antigen is unknown.

Collection of the sample occurred from a patient who underwent chemoradiotherapy. The sequence was obtained from a human donor with HPV-associated anogenital cancer.

The CDR3 coding sequence is TGTGCCAGCAGCTTAAAGGTAGCGGGAACCGGGGAGCTGTTTTTT. Residues: CASSLKVAGTGELFF. The V and J genes are TRBV6-5 and TRBJ2-2, with 8 nucleotides matching TRBD2. The V and J ends lost 6 bases and 5 bases, in that order; junction bases with no gene match: 8. This CDR3 comprises 15 residues. Germline lookup yields CDR1 MNHEY and CDR2 SVGAGI.